A single sample is the source of the 18 T cell receptor beta chains below, sequenced in a study of identical twins. TCRdb passed the 5' RACE reads through MiXCR, listing each CDR3 protein once. This table has about 220,000 distinct CDR3 sequences, 7.5% appearing once. These data also featured in a second study, about yellow fever vaccine responses in identical twins.

Input material: CD8+ T cells sorted from blood. The receptors come from a woman in her late teens or twenties in good health.

This rearrangement joins TRBV3-1 to TRBJ2-3; 7 bases map to TRBD2. The CDR3 has 15 residues. V gave up 5 bases and J gave up 1 base; unmatched junction bases: 6. In germline, CDR1 is LGHDT, CDR2 YNNKEL (reference sequence). The CDR3 bases are TGTGCCAGCAGCTCTACGGCGGGGGGCACAGATACGCAGTATTTT. Translating gives CASSSTAGGTDTQYF.

This clonotype was seen ten or more times. Mismatch with germline at one junction end may stem from a read error. This chain links TRBV4-1 with TRBJ1-1; 7 nucleotides align to TRBD1. This CDR3 is 13 amino acids long. Germline V gene sequence: CDR1 MGHRA, CDR2 YSYEKL. In DNA, the CDR3 is TGTGCCAGCAGTCAGGGGGGGAACACTGAAGCTTTCTTT. Residues: CASSQGGNTEAFF.

This clonotype was counted ten times or more. The rearrangement links TRBV6-5 to TRBJ2-7, with D unresolved. The CDR3 totals 15 residues. In germline, CDR1 is MNHEY, CDR2 SVGAGI. V was trimmed by 0 bases and J by 3 bases, leaving 12 bases between them. CDR3 residues: CASSYSATEHYEQYF. CDR3 DNA: TGTGCCAGCAGTTACTCGGCGACGGAGCACTACGAGCAGTACTTC.

The chain uses TRBV12-3 or TRBV12-4 and TRBJ2-3, with TRBD2 identical over 13 bases. The CDR3 covers 18 residues. V lost 8 bases and J lost 3; bases outside the gene matches: 14. The CDR3 reads CASSVVGVGLAGTDTQYF. CDR3 bases: TGTGCCAGCTCTGTTGTCGGGGTGGGACTAGCGGGAACAGATACGCAGTATTTT.

This clonotype was observed many times. The V gene is TRBV7-3, the J gene TRBJ2-2, with 7 bases that match TRBD1. Germline CDR1 and CDR2: SGHTA and FQGTGA. Germline trimming cut 3 bases from V and 0 bases from J; bases unmatched to any gene: 7. The CDR3 contains 17 residues. The CDR3 DNA reads as TGTGCCAGCAGCTTTTCCCGGGACAGACCGAACACCGGGGAGCTGTTTTTT. Residues: CASSFSRDRPNTGELFF. Based on the CDR3 plus reference TRBV7-3 and TRBJ2-2, the full variable domain is GAGVSQTPSNKVTEKGKYVELRCDPISGHTALYWYRQSLGQGPEFLIYFQGTGAADDSGLPNDRFFAVRPEGSVSTLKIQRTERGDSAVYLCASSFSRDRPNTGELFFGEGSRLTVL.

The table lists this clonotype with many counts. The CDR3 here is CASSPQGNYNEQFF. The CDR3 DNA sequence: TGTGCCAGCAGTCCACAGGGAAACTACAATGAGCAGTTCTTC. This chain uses TRBV12-3 or TRBV12-4 with TRBJ2-1, with D perhaps matching TRBD1 (6 bases). The CDR3 contains 14 residues. With 5 bases removed from V and 3 bases from J, the gap between germline ends came to 11 bases.

The J gene is TRBJ2-1, the V gene TRBV27; 9 positions match TRBD1. The CDR3 covers 15 residues. Germline trimming cut 3 bases from V and 4 bases from J; bases unmatched to any gene: 4. The V gene's germline CDR1 is MNHEY and CDR2 SMNVEV (reference sequence). The DNA for the CDR3 is TGTGCCAGCAGTTTCACCGGGACAGGGTACAATGAGCAGTTCTTC. This translates into CASSFTGTGYNEQFF.

This clonotype showed up just a few times. This rearrangement joins TRBV4-1 to TRBJ2-7; D perhaps matches TRBD1 (5 bases). The CDR3 has 15 residues. The V gene lost 3 bases and the J gene lost 3 bases, with 15 bases spanning the gap. In germline, CDR1 is MGHRA, CDR2 YSYEKL. This CDR3 is CASSHDPTAFYEQYF. The DNA for the CDR3 is TGCGCCAGCAGCCACGACCCGACAGCATTCTACGAGCAGTACTTC.

J is TRBJ1-5 and V is TRBV4-1, with D possibly matching TRBD1 (5 bases). Per germline, CDR1 MGHRA and CDR2 YSYEKL. The V and J ends lost 1 base and 7 bases respectively, with 14 bases between them. The CDR3 loop spans 15 amino acids. The chain's CDR3 is CASSQVTGTVQPQHF. The CDR3 DNA is TGCGCCAGCAGCCAAGTAACCGGGACGGTACAGCCCCAGCATTTT.

This clonotype showed up just a few times. This chain connects TRBV27 to TRBJ2-1; 7 positions agree with TRBD1. V dropped 8 bases and J dropped 2; count of bases not matched to a gene: 9. From germline, CDR1 is MNHEY and CDR2 SMNVEV (reference sequence). The CDR3 totals 15 residues. The CDR3 region is CASSRDRVAYNEQFF. In DNA, the CDR3 is TGTGCCAGCTCGCGTGACAGGGTGGCCTACAATGAGCAGTTCTTC.

Ten or more counts support this clonotype. V gene TRBV12-3 or TRBV12-4 combines with J gene TRBJ2-7; D uncertain. This CDR3 has 14 amino acids. V gave up 2 bases and J gave up 0 bases, with 8 bases separating them. In DNA form, the CDR3 reads TGTGCCAGCAGTTTACTCCCGAGCTCCTACGAGCAGTACTTC. Protein sequence: CASSLLPSSYEQYF.

This clonotype was observed a handful of times. The chain couples TRBV4-1 to TRBJ1-5; D is undetermined. V was trimmed by 1 base and J by 0 bases, leaving 7 bases between them. This CDR3 has 15 amino acids. CDR1 MGHRA and CDR2 YSYEKL come from the germline V gene. CDR3 region: CASSQGVNSNQPQHF. The CDR3 DNA reads TGCGCCAGCAGCCAAGGAGTGAATAGCAATCAGCCCCAGCATTTT.

This chain joins TRBV15 and TRBJ2-7; 7 bases map to TRBD1. The CDR3 sequence is 16 residues long. Per the germline V gene, CDR1 is LNHNV and CDR2 is YYDKDF (reference sequence). V shed 0 bases, J shed 4 bases, and the junction held 9 bases outside the gene matches. Written as DNA, the CDR3 is TGTGCCACCAGCAGAGATCGGGGACAGCTCCCTTACGAGCAGTACTTC. This sequence encodes CATSRDRGQLPYEQYF.

This clonotype was recorded at least ten times. The V call is TRBV4-1, the J call TRBJ2-1; possible D gene TRBD2, 5 bases. The CDR3 is 14 amino acids. V was shortened by 7 bases and J by 0 bases, with 10 bases between the two germline ends. CDR1 and CDR2 from the germline V gene are MGHRA and YSYEKL. The CDR3 loop is CASKTGSSYNEQFF. The DNA for the CDR3 is TGCGCCAGCAAGACGGGGAGCTCCTACAATGAGCAGTTCTTC.

This clonotype was seen ten or more times. V usage is TRBV3-1 and J usage is TRBJ2-7; TRBD2 matches at 12 bases. The CDR3 is 15 amino acids. Germline values: CDR1 LGHDT, CDR2 YNNKEL (reference sequence). The V and J ends lost 4 bases and 1 base, in that order; junction bases with no gene match: 2. CDR3 sequence: CASSPGLAGSYEQYF. The CDR3 DNA follows: TGTGCCAGCAGCCCAGGACTAGCGGGGTCCTACGAGCAGTACTTC.

The J gene is TRBJ1-6, the V gene TRBV10-3; 10 positions match TRBD1. Trimming cost V 3 bases and J 7 bases; bases outside gene matches: 3. The CDR3 is 15 residues long. Germline V gene data show CDR1 as ENHRY and CDR2 as SYGVKD. Here the CDR3 reads CAISEGTGVNSPLHF. The CDR3, as DNA: TGTGCCATCAGTGAAGGGACAGGGGTAAATTCACCCCTCCACTTT.

This chain uses TRBV6-2 or TRBV6-3 with TRBJ2-1, with TRBD1 matching over 9 bases. The CDR3 covers 18 residues. J lost 4 bases, V lost 2 bases, and 12 bases had no gene match. Germline loops: CDR1 MNHEY, CDR2 SVGEGT. CDR3 sequence reads: CASSYLGTGSSRYNEQFF. In DNA, the CDR3 is TGTGCCAGCAGTTACCTTGGGACAGGGTCTTCGAGATACAATGAGCAGTTCTTC.

This clonotype was recorded many times. The gene calls are TRBV6-5 and TRBJ1-5; the match to TRBD1 covers 9 bases. Per the germline V gene, CDR1 is MNHEY and CDR2 is SVGAGI. This CDR3 region has 15 residues. J gave up 4 bases and V 4 bases, and 5 bases lay outside the gene matches. The CDR3 coding sequence is TGTGCCAGCAGTTCGACAGGGGGACGGAATCAGCCCCAGCATTTT. Protein product: CASSSTGGRNQPQHF.